This passage covers 5 T cell receptor beta chains from one sample sequenced in a study of cytomegalovirus exposure and HLA in healthy donors. The PCR was carried out with 60 Vbeta primers and 13 Jbeta primers. Clones were read by immunoSEQ multiplex PCR, and TCRdb kept only the in-frame ones, dropping some. The sample shows about 98,000 clones, under 75% of them seen only once. Sequenced input: PBMCs. The receptors here all came from a female donor in good health and CMV-seronegative.

This clone showed up just a few times. The V and J genes are TRBV6-1 and TRBJ1-2; D is uncertain. The CDR3 is made up of 13 amino acids. With 6 bases removed from V and 6 bases from J, the gap between germline ends came to 14 bases. Germline V gene data show CDR1 as MNHNS and CDR2 as SASEGT. In DNA, the CDR3 is TGTGCCAGCAGCAAGAGGGCAGAGCATGGCTACACCTTC. Its protein product is CASSKRAEHGYTF.

The rearrangement joins TRBV27 to TRBJ2-3, with D possibly TRBD2 on 6 matching bases. The germline V and J ends were trimmed by 6 bases and 2 bases, with 18 bases remaining between them. Per germline, CDR1 MNHEY and CDR2 SMNVEV (reference sequence). This CDR3 region has 16 residues. The CDR3 reads CASSPELALLTDTQYF. The CDR3 nucleotides are TGTGCCAGCAGCCCCGAACTAGCCCTCCTCACAGATACGCAGTATTTT.

This chain connects TRBV7-9 to TRBJ2-5; 8 bases agree with TRBD2. The junction had 2 bases not matched to a gene; V was cut back by 1 base and J by 4 bases. The CDR3 totals 14 residues. The V gene's germline CDR1 is SEHNR and CDR2 FQNEAQ (reference sequence). The CDR3 region is CASSLVLAVETQYF. CDR3 coding DNA: TGTGCCAGCAGCTTAGTACTAGCGGTAGAGACCCAGTACTTC. The complete variable domain, with remaining parts taken from reference TRBV7-9 and TRBJ2-5, reads DTGVSQNPRHKITKRGQNVTFRCDPISEHNRLYWYRQTLGQGPEFLTYFQNEAQLEKSRLLSDRFSAERPKGSFSTLEIQRTEQGDSAMYLCASSLVLAVETQYFGPGTRLLVL.

The CDR3 nucleotides are TGCGCCAGCAGCCAAGGGCTAGCGGAAGCCCCTTACAATGAGCAGTTCTTC. Residues: CASSQGLAEAPYNEQFF. The chain couples TRBV4-1 to TRBJ2-1; 7 bases fit TRBD2. The J segment lost 4 bases and the V segment lost 1 base, leaving 10 bases of the junction unmatched. Looked up from germline, CDR1 is MGHRA and CDR2 is YSYEKL. The CDR3 consists of 17 residues.

This clone was seen more than once but under ten times. The chain couples TRBV27 to TRBJ2-1; 7 bases match TRBD1. CDR1 is MNHEY, CDR2 SMNVEV, per germline (reference sequence). With 2 bases clipped from V and 8 bases from J, the junction kept 9 bases outside the gene matches. The length of the CDR3 is 15 residues. The CDR3: CASSLPPGGRDEQFF. CDR3 bases: TGTGCCAGCAGTTTACCTCCAGGGGGTAGGGATGAGCAGTTCTTC.